The rows below give T cell receptor beta chains drawn from one sample of a study of OX40 agonist ivuxolimab in advanced cancers. Produced via immunoSEQ multiplex PCR; TCRdb's table is partial and in-frame only. There are about 83,000 clones in the sample; over 75% occur only once, and around 0.6% lies in the top ten. Sample: CD4+ or CD8+ T cells sorted from blood, taken in a trial of the OX40 agonist ivuxolimab. Every receptor here comes from an adult with an advanced solid tumor such as melanoma, head and neck, liver or kidney cancer. Each CDR3 is given with its conserved first and last residue. The order of the fields is J gene, V gene, clone size, D gene, CDR3 protein, CDR3 DNA. D genes are given only for firm matches. Clone size is given for some rows only: seen once, a few or many times, or a class if the clone is expanded.

J gene: TRBJ1-1; V gene: TRBV5-1; clone size: .; D gene: TRBD1; CDR3 protein: CASSLTGGTEAFF; CDR3 DNA: TGCGCCAGCAGCTTAACAGGGGGCACTGAAGCTTTCTTT
J gene: TRBJ2-5; V gene: TRBV18; clone size: once; D gene: .; CDR3 protein: CASSPPSTLETQYF; CDR3 DNA: TGTGCCAGCTCACCACCGTCGACACTAGAGACCCAGTACTTC
J gene: TRBJ2-7; V gene: TRBV19; clone size: few; D gene: TRBD1; CDR3 protein: CASSGDRGTYEQYF; CDR3 DNA: TGTGCCAGTAGTGGCGACAGGGGGACCTACGAGCAGTACTTC
J gene: TRBJ1-1; V gene: TRBV30; clone size: few; D gene: TRBD1; CDR3 protein: CAWRPTGLTEAFF; CDR3 DNA: TGTGCCTGGAGGCCGACAGGGCTTACTGAAGCTTTCTTT
J gene: TRBJ1-2; V gene: TRBV27; clone size: .; D gene: .; CDR3 protein: CASSPQATQYVHTF; CDR3 DNA: TGTGCCAGCAGTCCTCAGGCGACCCAATACGTACACACCTTC
J gene: TRBJ1-2; V gene: TRBV6-5; clone size: once; D gene: TRBD1; CDR3 protein: CASSLRTGGNYGYTF; CDR3 DNA: TGTGCCAGCAGTCTACGGACAGGGGGCAACTATGGCTACACCTTC
J gene: TRBJ1-4; V gene: TRBV19; clone size: .; D gene: .; CDR3 protein: CASSILAGGRVHEKLFF; CDR3 DNA: TGTGCCAGTAGTATCCTAGCGGGCGGGAGAGTTCATGAAAAACTGTTTTTT
J gene: TRBJ2-3; V gene: TRBV18; clone size: .; D gene: .; CDR3 protein: CASSPPAQGRTDTQYF; CDR3 DNA: TGTGCCAGCTCACCACCGGCTCAGGGTAGGACAGATACGCAGTATTTT
J gene: TRBJ1-2; V gene: TRBV4-1; clone size: few; D gene: TRBD1; CDR3 protein: CASRPSGQAYGYTF; CDR3 DNA: TGCGCCAGCAGGCCGTCAGGACAGGCGTATGGCTACACCTTC
J gene: TRBJ1-5; V gene: TRBV5-6; clone size: .; D gene: .; CDR3 protein: CASSLGARTPNQPQHF; CDR3 DNA: TGTGCCAGCAGCTTGGGTGCCCGGACACCGAATCAGCCCCAGCATTTT
J gene: TRBJ2-3; V gene: TRBV29-1; clone size: .; D gene: TRBD2; CDR3 protein: CSVVGLAGGRSYF; CDR3 DNA: TGCAGCGTTGTGGGACTAGCGGGGGGCCGGTCGTATTTT
J gene: TRBJ2-1; V gene: TRBV7-2; clone size: once; D gene: .; CDR3 protein: CASSLRVRQGLFF; CDR3 DNA: TGTGCCAGCAGCTTAAGGGTCCGGCAGGGGCTGTTCTTC
J gene: TRBJ2-3; V gene: TRBV5-4; clone size: .; D gene: .; CDR3 protein: CASRHGQDSTDTQYF; CDR3 DNA: TGTGCCAGCAGACATGGACAAGATAGCACAGATACGCAGTATTTT
J gene: TRBJ2-1; V gene: TRBV6-5; clone size: .; D gene: TRBD1; CDR3 protein: CASRPNSGTGNEQFF; CDR3 DNA: TGTGCCAGCAGACCTAACTCCGGGACAGGCAATGAGCAGTTCTTC
J gene: TRBJ1-1; V gene: TRBV19; clone size: .; D gene: TRBD1; CDR3 protein: CASSPTTGTGGAGTEAFF; CDR3 DNA: TGTGCCAGTAGCCCTACCACCGGGACAGGGGGCGCGGGGACTGAAGCTTTCTTT
J gene: TRBJ1-2; V gene: TRBV18; clone size: .; D gene: .; CDR3 protein: CASSQGTEENYGYTF; CDR3 DNA: TGTGCCAGCTCGCAGGGGACGGAGGAGAACTATGGCTACACCTTC
J gene: TRBJ1-2; V gene: TRBV2; clone size: few; D gene: .; CDR3 protein: CASRGSYGYTF; CDR3 DNA: TGTGCCAGCAGGGGGTCCTATGGCTACACCTTC
J gene: TRBJ2-2; V gene: TRBV30; clone size: .; D gene: TRBD1; CDR3 protein: CAWRKKGQAAGELFF; CDR3 DNA: TGTGCCTGGAGGAAAAAGGGACAGGCGGCCGGGGAGCTGTTTTTT
J gene: TRBJ1-1; V gene: TRBV29-1; clone size: .; D gene: .; CDR3 protein: CSVAGEGAEAFF; CDR3 DNA: TGCAGCGTTGCCGGGGAAGGAGCTGAAGCTTTCTTT
J gene: TRBJ2-3; V gene: TRBV6-6; clone size: .; D gene: .; CDR3 protein: CASSYVRQLTDTQYF; CDR3 DNA: TGTGCCAGCAGTTACGTCCGGCAGCTCACAGATACGCAGTATTTT
J gene: TRBJ1-3; V gene: TRBV6-5; clone size: .; D gene: .; CDR3 protein: CASSRSSGNTIYF; CDR3 DNA: TGTGCCAGCAGTAGGAGCTCTGGAAACACCATATATTTT
J gene: TRBJ1-2; V gene: TRBV7-6; clone size: .; D gene: TRBD1; CDR3 protein: CASSSSTGNYGYTF; CDR3 DNA: TGTGCCAGCAGCTCTTCGACAGGGAACTATGGCTACACCTTC
J gene: TRBJ2-3; V gene: TRBV5-6; clone size: .; D gene: TRBD2; CDR3 protein: CASSLEKTSGGAWNTQYF; CDR3 DNA: TGTGCCAGCAGCTTGGAGAAAACTAGCGGGGGGGCATGGAATACGCAGTATTTT
J gene: TRBJ1-3; V gene: TRBV4-1; clone size: .; D gene: TRBD1; CDR3 protein: CASSQGGGTGGNTIYF; CDR3 DNA: TGCGCCAGCAGCCAGGGGGGAGGGACAGGTGGAAACACCATATATTTT
J gene: TRBJ2-3; V gene: TRBV7-3; clone size: .; D gene: .; CDR3 protein: CASSSRLVDTQYF; CDR3 DNA: TGTGCCAGCAGCTCCCGACTCGTGGATACGCAGTATTTT
J gene: TRBJ1-5; V gene: TRBV19; clone size: .; D gene: TRBD1; CDR3 protein: CASETGLGNQPQHF; CDR3 DNA: TGTGCCAGTGAGACAGGGTTGGGCAATCAGCCCCAGCATTTT
J gene: TRBJ2-1; V gene: TRBV10-3; clone size: .; D gene: TRBD1; CDR3 protein: CAISPGQGASYNEQFF; CDR3 DNA: TGTGCCATCAGTCCAGGACAGGGGGCCTCCTACAATGAGCAGTTCTTC